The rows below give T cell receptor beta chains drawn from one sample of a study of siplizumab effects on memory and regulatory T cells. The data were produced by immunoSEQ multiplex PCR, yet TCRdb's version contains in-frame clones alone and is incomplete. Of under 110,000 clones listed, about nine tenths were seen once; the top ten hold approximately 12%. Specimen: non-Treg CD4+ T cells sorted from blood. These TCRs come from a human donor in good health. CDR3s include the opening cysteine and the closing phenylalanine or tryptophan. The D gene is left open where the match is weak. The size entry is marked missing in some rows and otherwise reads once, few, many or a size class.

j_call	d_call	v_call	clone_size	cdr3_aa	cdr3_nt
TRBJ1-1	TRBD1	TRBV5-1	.	CASSPGQGNTEAFF	TGCGCCAGCAGCCCCGGACAGGGAAACACTGAAGCTTTCTTT
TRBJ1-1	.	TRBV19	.	CASTQGGLEAFF	TGTGCCAGTACCCAAGGGGGGCTTGAAGCTTTCTTT
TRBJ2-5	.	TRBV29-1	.	CSVEEGGETQYF	TGCAGCGTTGAAGAAGGGGGAGAGACCCAGTACTTC
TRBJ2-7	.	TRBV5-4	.	CASSQPYPQDEQYF	TGTGCCAGCAGCCAACCCTACCCCCAAGACGAGCAGTACTTC
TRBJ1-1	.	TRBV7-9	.	CASSLASRGRGGTEAFF	TGTGCCAGCAGCTTAGCGTCAAGGGGGAGGGGAGGCACTGAAGCTTTCTTT
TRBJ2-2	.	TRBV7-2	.	CASSPVGGGQVGELFF	TGTGCCAGCAGCCCAGTAGGGGGAGGGCAGGTCGGGGAGCTGTTTTTT
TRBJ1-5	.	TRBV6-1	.	CASSATVSNQPQHF	TGTGCCAGCAGTGCGACAGTTAGCAATCAGCCCCAGCATTTT
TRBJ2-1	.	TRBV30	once	CAWKQGSYNEQFF	TGTGCCTGGAAACAGGGCTCCTACAATGAGCAGTTCTTC
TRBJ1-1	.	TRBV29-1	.	CSVDEWMNTEAFF	TGCAGCGTTGATGAGTGGATGAACACTGAAGCTTTCTTT
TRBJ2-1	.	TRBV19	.	CASSRDSKPNEQFF	TGTGCCAGTAGTAGAGACAGCAAACCCAATGAGCAGTTCTTC
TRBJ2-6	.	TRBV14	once	CASSQDPPGGANVLTF	TGTGCCAGCAGCCAAGATCCCCCGGGCGGGGCCAACGTCCTGACTTTC
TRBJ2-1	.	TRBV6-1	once	CASSGISGSYNEQFF	TGTGCCAGCAGTGGGATAAGCGGATCCTACAATGAGCAGTTCTTC
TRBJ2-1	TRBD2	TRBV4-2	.	CASSQASGTGGLGNEQFF	TGTGCCAGCAGCCAAGCATCTGGGACGGGAGGCCTTGGCAATGAGCAGTTCTTC
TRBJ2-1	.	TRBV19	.	CASSTSRGTYNEQFF	TGTGCCAGTAGCACCTCGCGAGGAACCTACAATGAGCAGTTCTTC
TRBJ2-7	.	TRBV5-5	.	CASSLEVGTPYEQYF	TGTGCCAGCAGCTTGGAAGTGGGGACGCCCTACGAGCAGTACTTC
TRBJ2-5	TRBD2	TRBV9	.	CASSVAGGRRETQYF	TGTGCCAGCAGCGTAGCGGGAGGGCGACGAGAGACCCAGTACTTC
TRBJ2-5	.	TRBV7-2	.	CASSFRRQETQYF	TGTGCCAGCAGCTTCAGGCGGCAAGAGACCCAGTACTTC
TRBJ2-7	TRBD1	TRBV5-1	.	CASSPRQGAINEQYF	TGCGCCAGCAGCCCCCGACAGGGGGCGATCAACGAGCAGTACTTC
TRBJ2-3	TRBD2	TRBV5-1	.	CASRGLAGSTDTQYF	TGCGCCAGCAGGGGACTAGCGGGGTCCACAGATACGCAGTATTTT
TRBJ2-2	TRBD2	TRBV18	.	CASSPRTDSGRAHSGELFF	TGTGCCAGCTCACCAAGGACAGATAGCGGGAGGGCCCACAGCGGGGAGCTGTTTTTT
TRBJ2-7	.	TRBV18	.	CASSPPPGGSYEQYF	TGTGCCAGCTCACCACCGCCAGGTGGCTCCTACGAGCAGTACTTC
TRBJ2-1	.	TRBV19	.	CASSIGRNEQFF	TGTGCCAGTAGTATCGGGCGGAATGAGCAGTTCTTC
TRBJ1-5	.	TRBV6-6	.	CASSLDQPQHF	TGTGCCAGCAGTCTGGATCAGCCCCAGCATTTT
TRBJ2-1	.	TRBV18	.	CASSPSNEQFF	TGTGCCAGCTCACCGAGCAATGAGCAGTTCTTC
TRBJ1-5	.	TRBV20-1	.	CSASGNQPQHF	TGCAGTGCTAGTGGGAATCAGCCCCAGCATTTT
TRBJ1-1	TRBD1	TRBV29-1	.	CSVAFAGGNTEAFF	TGCAGCGTTGCTTTTGCAGGGGGGAACACTGAAGCTTTCTTT
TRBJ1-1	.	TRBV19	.	CASSITGNTEAFF	TGTGCCAGTAGTATAACGGGGAACACTGAAGCTTTCTTT
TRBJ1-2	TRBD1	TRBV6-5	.	CASSKQGYGYTF	TGTGCCAGCAGTAAACAGGGGTATGGCTACACCTTC
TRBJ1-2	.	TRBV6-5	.	CASSDTRSGYTF	TGTGCCAGCAGTGATACACGGAGCGGCTACACCTTC
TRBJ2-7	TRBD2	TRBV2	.	CASTPGRLADTYEQYF	TGTGCCAGCACCCCAGGGAGGCTAGCGGACACCTACGAGCAGTACTTC
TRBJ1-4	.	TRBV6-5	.	CASSYSGGGNEKLFF	TGTGCCAGCAGTTACTCTGGGGGGGGCAATGAAAAACTGTTTTTT
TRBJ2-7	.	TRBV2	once	CASSVGQHPYEQYF	TGTGCCAGCAGTGTAGGGCAACACCCCTACGAGCAGTACTTC